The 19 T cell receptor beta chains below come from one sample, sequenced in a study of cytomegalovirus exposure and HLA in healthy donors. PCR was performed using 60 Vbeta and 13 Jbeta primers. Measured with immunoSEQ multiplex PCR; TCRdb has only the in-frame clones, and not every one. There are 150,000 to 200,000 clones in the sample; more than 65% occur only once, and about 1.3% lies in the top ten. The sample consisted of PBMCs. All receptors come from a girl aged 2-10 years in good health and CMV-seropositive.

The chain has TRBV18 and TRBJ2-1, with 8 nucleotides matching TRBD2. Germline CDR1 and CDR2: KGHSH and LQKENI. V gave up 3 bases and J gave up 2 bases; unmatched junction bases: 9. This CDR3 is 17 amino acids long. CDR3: CASSPELAETTYNEQFF. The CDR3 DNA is TGTGCCAGCTCACCTGAACTAGCGGAGACAACCTACAATGAGCAGTTCTTC.

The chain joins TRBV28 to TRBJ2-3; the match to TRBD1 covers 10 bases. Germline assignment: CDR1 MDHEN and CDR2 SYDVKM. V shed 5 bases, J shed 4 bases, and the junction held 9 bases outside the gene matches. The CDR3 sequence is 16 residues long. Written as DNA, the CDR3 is TGTGCCAGCAGTAAATCCTCCGGACAGGGGGCAGATACGCAGTATTTT. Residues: CASSKSSGQGADTQYF.

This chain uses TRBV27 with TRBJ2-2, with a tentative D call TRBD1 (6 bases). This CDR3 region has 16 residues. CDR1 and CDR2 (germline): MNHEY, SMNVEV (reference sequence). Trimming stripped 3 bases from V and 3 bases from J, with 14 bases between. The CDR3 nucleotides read TGTGCCAGCAGTTTTGTAGGGGGAAGGGACACCGGGGAGCTGTTTTTT. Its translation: CASSFVGGRDTGELFF.

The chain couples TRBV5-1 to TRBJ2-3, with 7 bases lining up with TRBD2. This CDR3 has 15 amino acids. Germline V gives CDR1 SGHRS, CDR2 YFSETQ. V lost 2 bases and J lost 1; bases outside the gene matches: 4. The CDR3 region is CASSLARGGTDTQYF. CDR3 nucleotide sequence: TGCGCCAGCAGCTTAGCACGGGGGGGCACAGATACGCAGTATTTT.

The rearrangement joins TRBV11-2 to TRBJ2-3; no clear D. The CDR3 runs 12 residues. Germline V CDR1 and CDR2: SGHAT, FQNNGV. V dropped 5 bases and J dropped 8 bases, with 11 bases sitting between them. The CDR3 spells CASSPSFGTQYF. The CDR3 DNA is TGTGCCAGCAGCCCGTCCTTCGGTACGCAGTATTTT. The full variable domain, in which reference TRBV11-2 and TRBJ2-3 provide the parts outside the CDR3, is EAGVAQSPRYKIIEKRQSVAFWCNPISGHATLYWYQQILGQGPKLLIQFQNNGVVDDSQLPKDRFSAERLKGVDSTLKIQPAKLEDSAVYLCASSPSFGTQYFGPGTRLTVL.

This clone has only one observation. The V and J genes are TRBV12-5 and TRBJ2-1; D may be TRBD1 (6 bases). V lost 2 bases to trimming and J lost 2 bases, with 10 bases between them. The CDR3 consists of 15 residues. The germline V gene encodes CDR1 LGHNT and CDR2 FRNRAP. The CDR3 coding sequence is TGTGCTAGTGGTTTGCAGGGGAACCCCTACAATGAGCAGTTCTTC. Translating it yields CASGLQGNPYNEQFF.

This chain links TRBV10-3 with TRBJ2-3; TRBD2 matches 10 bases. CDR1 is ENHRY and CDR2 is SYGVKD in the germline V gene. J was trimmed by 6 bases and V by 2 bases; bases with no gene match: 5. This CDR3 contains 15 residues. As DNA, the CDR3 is TGTGCCATCAGTGAGACTAGCGGGGTGCAGGATACGCAGTATTTT. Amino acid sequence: CAISETSGVQDTQYF.

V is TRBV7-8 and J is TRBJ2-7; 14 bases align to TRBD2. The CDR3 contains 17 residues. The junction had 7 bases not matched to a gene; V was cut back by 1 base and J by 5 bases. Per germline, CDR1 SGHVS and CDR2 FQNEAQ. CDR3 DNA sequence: TGTGCCAGCAGCTTAGAGGTAGGGACTAGCGGGGGAAACGAGCAGTACTTC. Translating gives CASSLEVGTSGGNEQYF.

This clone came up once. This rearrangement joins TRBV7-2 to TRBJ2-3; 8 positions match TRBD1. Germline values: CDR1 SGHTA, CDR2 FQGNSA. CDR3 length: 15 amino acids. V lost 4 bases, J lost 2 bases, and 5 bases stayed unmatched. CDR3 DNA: TGTGCCAGCAGCTCCCGGACAGGGCCCACAGATACGCAGTATTTT. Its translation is CASSSRTGPTDTQYF.

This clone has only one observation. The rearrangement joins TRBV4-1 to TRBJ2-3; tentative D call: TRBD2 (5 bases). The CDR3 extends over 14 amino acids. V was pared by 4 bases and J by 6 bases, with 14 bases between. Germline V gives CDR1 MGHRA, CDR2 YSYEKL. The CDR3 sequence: CASSRIDERDTQYF. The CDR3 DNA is TGCGCCAGCAGCCGAATCGACGAGCGGGATACGCAGTATTTT.

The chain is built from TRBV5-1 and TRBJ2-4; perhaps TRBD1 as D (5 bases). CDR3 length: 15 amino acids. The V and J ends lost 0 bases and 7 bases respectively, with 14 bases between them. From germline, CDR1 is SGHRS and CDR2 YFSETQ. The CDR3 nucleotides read TGCGCCAGCAGCTTGGAAGGGGCCCGGCTCAACATTCAGTACTTC. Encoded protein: CASSLEGARLNIQYF.

The CDR3 spells CASSSKGTGQGLQKLFF. Here the CDR3 DNA reads TGTGCCAGCAGCTCGAAGGGGACGGGACAGGGACTGCAAAAACTGTTTTTT. The rearrangement joins TRBV11-2 to TRBJ1-4; 9 nucleotides match TRBD1. Unmatched junction bases numbered 15, after V lost 4 bases and J lost 9 bases. The germline CDR1 and CDR2 sequences are SGHAT and FQNNGV. The CDR3 totals 17 residues.

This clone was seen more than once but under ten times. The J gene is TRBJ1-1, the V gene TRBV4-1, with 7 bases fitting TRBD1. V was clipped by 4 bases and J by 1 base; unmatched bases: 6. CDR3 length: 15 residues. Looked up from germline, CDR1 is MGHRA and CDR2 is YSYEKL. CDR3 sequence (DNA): TGCGCCAGCAGCCGAGGGACAGAAGGGAACACTGAAGCTTTCTTT. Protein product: CASSRGTEGNTEAFF.

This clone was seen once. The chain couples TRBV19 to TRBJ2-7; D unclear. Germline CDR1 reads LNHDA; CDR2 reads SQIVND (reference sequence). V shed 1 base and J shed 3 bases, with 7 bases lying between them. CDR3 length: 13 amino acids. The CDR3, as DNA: TGTGCCAGTAGTATAGGTGGCGGCTACGAGCAGTACTTC. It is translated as CASSIGGGYEQYF.

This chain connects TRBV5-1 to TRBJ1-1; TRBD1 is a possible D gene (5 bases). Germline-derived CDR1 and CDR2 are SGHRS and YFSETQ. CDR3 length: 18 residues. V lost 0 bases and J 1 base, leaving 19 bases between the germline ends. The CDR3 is CASSLVVGGGWRNTEAFF. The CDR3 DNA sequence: TGCGCCAGCAGCTTGGTCGTCGGGGGGGGGTGGAGGAACACTGAAGCTTTCTTT.

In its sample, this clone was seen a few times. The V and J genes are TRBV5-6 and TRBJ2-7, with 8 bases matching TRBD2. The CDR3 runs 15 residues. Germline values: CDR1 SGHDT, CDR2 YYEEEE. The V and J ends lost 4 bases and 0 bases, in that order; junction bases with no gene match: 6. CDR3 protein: CASSPGGGNSYEQYF. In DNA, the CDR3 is TGTGCCAGCAGCCCGGGGGGGGGTAACTCCTACGAGCAGTACTTC.

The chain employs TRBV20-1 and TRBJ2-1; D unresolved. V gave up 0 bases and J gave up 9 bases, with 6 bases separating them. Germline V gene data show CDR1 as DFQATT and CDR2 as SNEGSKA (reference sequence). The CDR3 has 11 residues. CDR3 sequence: CSARDYREQFF. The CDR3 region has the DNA TGCAGTGCTAGAGATTATCGTGAGCAGTTCTTC.

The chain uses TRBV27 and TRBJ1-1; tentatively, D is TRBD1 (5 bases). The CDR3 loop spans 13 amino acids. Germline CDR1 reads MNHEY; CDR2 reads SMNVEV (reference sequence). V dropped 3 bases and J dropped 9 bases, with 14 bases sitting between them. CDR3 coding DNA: TGTGCCAGCAGTTTCATGGGGGGGGGACAAGCTTTCTTT. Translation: CASSFMGGGQAFF.

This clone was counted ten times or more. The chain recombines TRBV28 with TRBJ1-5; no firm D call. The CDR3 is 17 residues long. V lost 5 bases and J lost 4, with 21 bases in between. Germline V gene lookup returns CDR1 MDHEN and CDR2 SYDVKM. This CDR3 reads CASSPDRPGRWNQPQHF. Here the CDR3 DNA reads TGTGCCAGCAGTCCGGACCGCCCCGGGAGATGGAATCAGCCCCAGCATTTT.